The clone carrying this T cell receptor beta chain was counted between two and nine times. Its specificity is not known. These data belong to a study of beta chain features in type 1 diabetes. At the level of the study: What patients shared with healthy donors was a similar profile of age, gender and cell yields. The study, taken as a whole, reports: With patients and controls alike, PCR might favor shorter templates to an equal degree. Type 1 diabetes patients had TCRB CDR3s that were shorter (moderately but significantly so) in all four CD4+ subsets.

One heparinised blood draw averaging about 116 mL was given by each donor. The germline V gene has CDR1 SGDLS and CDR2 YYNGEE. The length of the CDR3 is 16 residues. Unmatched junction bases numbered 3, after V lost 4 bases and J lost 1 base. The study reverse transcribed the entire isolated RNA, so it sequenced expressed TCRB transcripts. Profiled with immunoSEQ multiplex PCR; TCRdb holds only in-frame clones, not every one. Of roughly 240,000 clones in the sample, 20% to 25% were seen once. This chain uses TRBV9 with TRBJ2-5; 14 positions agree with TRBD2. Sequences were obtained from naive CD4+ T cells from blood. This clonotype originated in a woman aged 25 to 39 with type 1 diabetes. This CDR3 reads CASSSGLAGGQETQYF. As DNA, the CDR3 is TGTGCCAGCAGCTCTGGACTAGCGGGAGGCCAAGAGACCCAGTACTTC.